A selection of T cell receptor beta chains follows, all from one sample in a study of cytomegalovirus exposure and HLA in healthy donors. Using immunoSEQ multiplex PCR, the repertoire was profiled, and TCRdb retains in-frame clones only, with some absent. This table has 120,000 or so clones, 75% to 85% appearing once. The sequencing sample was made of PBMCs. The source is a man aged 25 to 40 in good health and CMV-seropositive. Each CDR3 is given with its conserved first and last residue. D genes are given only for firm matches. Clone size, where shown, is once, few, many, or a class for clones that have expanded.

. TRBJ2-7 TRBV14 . TGTGCCAGCAGCCAAGGAGTGGTTCCCTACGAGCAGTACTTC CASSQGVVPYEQYF
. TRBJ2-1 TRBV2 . TGTGCCAGCAGTGAACGTGTTGGAGGGTCTGGTGAGCAGTTCTTC CASSERVGGSGEQFF
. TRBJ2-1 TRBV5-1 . TGCGCCAGCAGCTATCGTCAAGCGAGCAATGAGCAGTTCTTC CASSYRQASNEQFF
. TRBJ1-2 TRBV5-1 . TGCGCCAGCAGCCTATCGGGCTATGGCTACACCTTC CASSLSGYGYTF
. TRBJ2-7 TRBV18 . TGTGCCAGCTCACCATACAGACCCGGGGGATTTGGCGAGCAGTACTTC CASSPYRPGGFGEQYF
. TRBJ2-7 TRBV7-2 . TGTGCCAGCAGCTCTACCTTCGAGCAGTACTTC CASSSTFEQYF
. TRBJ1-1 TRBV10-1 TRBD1 TGCGCCAGCAGGACCAACAGGGGGATGAACACTGAAGCTTTCTTT CASRTNRGMNTEAFF
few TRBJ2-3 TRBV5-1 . TGCGCCAGCAGCTTAAAAGGCAGGATCACAGATACGCAGTATTTT CASSLKGRITDTQYF
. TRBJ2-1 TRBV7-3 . TGTGCCAGCAGCCCGCGTCCCTCCTACAATGAGCAGTTCTTC CASSPRPSYNEQFF
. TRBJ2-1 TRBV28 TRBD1 TGTGCCAGCAGTTACTCCGGGACAGGAGTCTACAATGAGCAGTTCTTC CASSYSGTGVYNEQFF
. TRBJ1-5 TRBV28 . TGTGCCAGCAGGACTTTAGCGCAGGGGATTAATCAGCCCCAGCATTTT CASRTLAQGINQPQHF
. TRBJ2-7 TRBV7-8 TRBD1 TGTGCCAGCAGCGCCGACAGGGGGCGCCGATACGAGCAGTACTTC CASSADRGRRYEQYF
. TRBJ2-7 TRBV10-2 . TGCGCCAGCAGTGTTGGACAGTCTTACGAGCAGTACTTC CASSVGQSYEQYF
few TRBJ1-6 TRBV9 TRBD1 TGTGCCAGCAGCGTGGGACAGGGAGATTCACCCCTCCACTTT CASSVGQGDSPLHF
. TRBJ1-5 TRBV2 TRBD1 TGTGCCAGCAGTAGGACAGGGGGGAATCAGCCCCAGCATTTT CASSRTGGNQPQHF
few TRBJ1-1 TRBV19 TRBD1 TGTGCCAGCTCCCTCGACAGGGAGACTGAAGCTTTCTTT CASSLDRETEAFF
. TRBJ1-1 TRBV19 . TGTGCCAGTAGATCTATGAACACTGAAGCTTTCTTT CASRSMNTEAFF
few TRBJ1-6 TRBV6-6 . TGTGCCAGCAGTGGGACTTCGGAGTCACCCCTCCACTTT CASSGTSESPLHF
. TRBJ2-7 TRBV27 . TGTGCCAGCAGTTTGAGGGGACTTGGGCTTTACGAGCAGTACTTC CASSLRGLGLYEQYF
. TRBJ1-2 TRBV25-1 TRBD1 TGTGCCAGCAGTGAATCCGAGGGGGCGATTCGTGGCTACACCTTC CASSESEGAIRGYTF